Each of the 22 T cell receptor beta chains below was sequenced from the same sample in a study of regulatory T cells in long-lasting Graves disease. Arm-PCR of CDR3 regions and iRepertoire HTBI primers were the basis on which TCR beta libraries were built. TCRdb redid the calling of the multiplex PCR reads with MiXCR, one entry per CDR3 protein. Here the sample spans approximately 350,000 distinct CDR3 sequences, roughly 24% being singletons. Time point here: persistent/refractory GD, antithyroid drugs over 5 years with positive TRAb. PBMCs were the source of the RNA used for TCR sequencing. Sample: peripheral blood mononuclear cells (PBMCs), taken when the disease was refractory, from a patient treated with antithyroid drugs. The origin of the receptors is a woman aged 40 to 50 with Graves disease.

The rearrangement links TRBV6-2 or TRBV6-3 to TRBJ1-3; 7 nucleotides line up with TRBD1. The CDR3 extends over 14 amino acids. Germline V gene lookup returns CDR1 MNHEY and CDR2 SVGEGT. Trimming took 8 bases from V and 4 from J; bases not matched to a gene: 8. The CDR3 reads CASALTGAGNTIYF. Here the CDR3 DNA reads TGTGCCAGCGCCTTAACAGGGGCCGGAAACACCATATATTTT.

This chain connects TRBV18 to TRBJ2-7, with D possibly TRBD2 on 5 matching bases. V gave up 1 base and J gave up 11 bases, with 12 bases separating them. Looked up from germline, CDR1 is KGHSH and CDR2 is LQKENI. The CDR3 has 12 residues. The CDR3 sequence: CASSPRVRRKYF. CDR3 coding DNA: TGTGCCAGCTCACCACGAGTTAGGAGGAAGTACTTC. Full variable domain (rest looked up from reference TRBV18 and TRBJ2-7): NAGVMQNPRHLVRRRGQEARLRCSPMKGHSHVYWYRQLPEEGLKFMVYLQKENIIDESGMPKERFSAEFPKEGPSILRIQQVVRGDSAAYFCASSPRVRRKYFGPGTRLTVT.

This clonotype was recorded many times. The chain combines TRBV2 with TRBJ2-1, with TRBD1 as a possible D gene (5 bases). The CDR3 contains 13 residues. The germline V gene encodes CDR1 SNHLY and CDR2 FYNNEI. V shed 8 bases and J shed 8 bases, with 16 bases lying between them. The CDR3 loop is CASDPGSGYEQFF. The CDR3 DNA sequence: TGTGCCAGCGATCCCGGGTCAGGGTATGAGCAGTTCTTC.

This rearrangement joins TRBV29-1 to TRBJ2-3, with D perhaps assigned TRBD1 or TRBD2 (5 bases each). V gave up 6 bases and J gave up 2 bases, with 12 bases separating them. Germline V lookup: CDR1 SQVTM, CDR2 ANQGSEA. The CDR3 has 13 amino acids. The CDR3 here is CSVGATNTDTQYF. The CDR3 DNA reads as TGCAGCGTCGGGGCGACCAACACAGATACGCAGTATTTT.

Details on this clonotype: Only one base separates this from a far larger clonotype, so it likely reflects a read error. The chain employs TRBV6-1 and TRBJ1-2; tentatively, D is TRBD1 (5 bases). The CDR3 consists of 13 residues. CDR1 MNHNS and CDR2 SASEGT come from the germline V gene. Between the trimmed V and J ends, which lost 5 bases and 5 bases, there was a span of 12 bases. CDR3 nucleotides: TGTGCCAGCAGTCAAACAGAGGGGTATGGCTACACCTTC. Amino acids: CASSQTEGYGYTF.

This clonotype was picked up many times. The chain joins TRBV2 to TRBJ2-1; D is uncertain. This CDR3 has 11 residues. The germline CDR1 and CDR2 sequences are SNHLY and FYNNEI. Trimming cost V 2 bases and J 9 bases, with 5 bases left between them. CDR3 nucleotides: TGTGCCAGCAGTGAACTAGGTGAGCAGTTCTTC. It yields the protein CASSELGEQFF.

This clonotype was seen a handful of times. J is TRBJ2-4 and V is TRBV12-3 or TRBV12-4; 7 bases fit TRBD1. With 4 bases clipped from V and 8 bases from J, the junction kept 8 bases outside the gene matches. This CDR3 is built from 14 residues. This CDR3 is CASSSKQGWDIQYF. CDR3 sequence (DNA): TGTGCCAGCAGTTCAAAACAGGGGTGGGACATTCAGTACTTC.

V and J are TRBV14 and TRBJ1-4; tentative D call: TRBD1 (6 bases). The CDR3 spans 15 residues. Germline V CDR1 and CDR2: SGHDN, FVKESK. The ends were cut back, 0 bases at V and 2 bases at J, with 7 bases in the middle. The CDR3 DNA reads TGTGCCAGCAGCCAAGAGGACAGCACTAATGAAAAACTGTTTTTT. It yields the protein CASSQEDSTNEKLFF.

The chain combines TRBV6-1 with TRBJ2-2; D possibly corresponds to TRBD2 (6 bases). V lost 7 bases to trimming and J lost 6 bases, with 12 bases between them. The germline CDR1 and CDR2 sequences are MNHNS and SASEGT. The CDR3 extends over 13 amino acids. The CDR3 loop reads CASTNWGAGELFF. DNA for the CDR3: TGTGCCAGCACTAATTGGGGGGCCGGGGAGCTGTTTTTT.

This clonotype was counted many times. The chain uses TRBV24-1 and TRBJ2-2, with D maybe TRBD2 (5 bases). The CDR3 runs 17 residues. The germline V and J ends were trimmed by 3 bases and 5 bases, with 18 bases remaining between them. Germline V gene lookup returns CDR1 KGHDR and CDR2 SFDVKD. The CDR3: CATSDPFPGSGTGELFF. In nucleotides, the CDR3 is TGTGCCACCAGTGATCCCTTCCCGGGATCGGGGACCGGGGAGCTGTTTTTT.

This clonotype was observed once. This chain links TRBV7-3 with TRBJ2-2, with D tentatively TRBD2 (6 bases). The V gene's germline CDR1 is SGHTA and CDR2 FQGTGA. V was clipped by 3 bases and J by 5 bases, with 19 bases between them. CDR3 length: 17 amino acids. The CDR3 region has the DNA TGTGCCAGCAGCTTGTTACCGGGCGGGATTGGAACCGGGGAGCTGTTTTTT. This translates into CASSLLPGGIGTGELFF.

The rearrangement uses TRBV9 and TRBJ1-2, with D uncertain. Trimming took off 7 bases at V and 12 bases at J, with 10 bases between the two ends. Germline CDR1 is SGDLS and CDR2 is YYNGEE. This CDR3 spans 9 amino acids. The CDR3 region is CASGSANTF. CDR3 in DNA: TGTGCCAGCGGCTCCGCAAACACCTTC.

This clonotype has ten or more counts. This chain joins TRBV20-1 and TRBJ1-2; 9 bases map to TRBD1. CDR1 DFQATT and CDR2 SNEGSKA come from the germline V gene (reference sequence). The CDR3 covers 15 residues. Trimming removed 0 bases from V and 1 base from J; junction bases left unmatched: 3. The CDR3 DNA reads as TGCAGTGCTAGAGACCGGGACAGGGTTAACTATGGCTACACCTTC. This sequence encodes CSARDRDRVNYGYTF.

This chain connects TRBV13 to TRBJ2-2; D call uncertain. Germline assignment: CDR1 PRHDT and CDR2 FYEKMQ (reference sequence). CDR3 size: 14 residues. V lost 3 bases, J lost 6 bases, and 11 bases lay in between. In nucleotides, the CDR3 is TGTGCCAGCAGCTTGAAGAGAAACGCCGGGGAGCTGTTTTTT. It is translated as CASSLKRNAGELFF.

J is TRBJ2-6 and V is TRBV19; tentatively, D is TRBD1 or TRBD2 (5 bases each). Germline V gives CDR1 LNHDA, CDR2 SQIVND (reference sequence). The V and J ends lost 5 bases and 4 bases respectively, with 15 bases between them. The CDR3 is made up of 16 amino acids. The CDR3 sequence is CASSSLGASGANVLTF. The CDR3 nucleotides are TGTGCCAGTAGTTCCCTCGGGGCATCAGGGGCCAACGTCCTGACTTTC.

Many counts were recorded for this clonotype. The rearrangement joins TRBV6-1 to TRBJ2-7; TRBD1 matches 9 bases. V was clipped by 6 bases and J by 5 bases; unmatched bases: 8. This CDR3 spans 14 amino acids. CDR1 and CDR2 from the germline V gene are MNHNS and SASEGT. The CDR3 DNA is TGTGCCAGCAGAACCGGGACAGGGCACCACGAGCAGTACTTC. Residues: CASRTGTGHHEQYF.

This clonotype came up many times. The CDR3 protein is CASSSERNTIYF. In nucleotides, the CDR3 is TGTGCCAGCAGTTCTGAGAGGAACACCATATATTTT. The chain carries TRBV28 and TRBJ1-3, with unresolved D. With 4 bases removed from V and 7 bases from J, the gap between germline ends came to 8 bases. This CDR3 is 12 amino acids long. The germline V gene encodes CDR1 MDHEN and CDR2 SYDVKM.

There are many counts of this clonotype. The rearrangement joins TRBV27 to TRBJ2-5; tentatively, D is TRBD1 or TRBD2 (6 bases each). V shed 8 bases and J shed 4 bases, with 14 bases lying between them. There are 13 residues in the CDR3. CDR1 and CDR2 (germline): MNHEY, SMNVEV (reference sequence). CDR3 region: CASQFPGAETQYF. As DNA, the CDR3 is TGTGCCAGCCAGTTCCCGGGGGCAGAGACCCAGTACTTC.

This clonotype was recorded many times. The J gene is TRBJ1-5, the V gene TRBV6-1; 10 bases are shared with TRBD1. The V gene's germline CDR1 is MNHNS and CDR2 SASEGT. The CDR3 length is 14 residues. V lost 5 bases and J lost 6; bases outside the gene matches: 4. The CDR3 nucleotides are TGTGCCAGCAGTCGGGACAGGGGCCCTCAGCCCCAGCATTTT. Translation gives CASSRDRGPQPQHF.

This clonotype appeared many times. CDR3: CASSARGGEDRETQYF. The CDR3 DNA follows: TGTGCCAGCAGCGCGCGAGGCGGTGAGGATCGTGAGACCCAGTACTTC. The chain is built from TRBV13 and TRBJ2-5; the D is unclear. The length of the CDR3 is 16 residues. Germline V gives CDR1 PRHDT, CDR2 FYEKMQ (reference sequence). Between the trimmed V and J ends, which lost 5 bases and 5 bases, there was a span of 21 bases.

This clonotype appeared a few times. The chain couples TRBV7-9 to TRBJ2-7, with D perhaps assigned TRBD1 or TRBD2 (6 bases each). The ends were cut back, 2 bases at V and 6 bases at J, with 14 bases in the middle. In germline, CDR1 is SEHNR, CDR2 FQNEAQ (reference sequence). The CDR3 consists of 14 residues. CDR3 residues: CASSLLDRRGEQYF. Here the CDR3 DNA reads TGTGCCAGCAGCTTATTAGACAGGCGGGGCGAGCAGTACTTC.

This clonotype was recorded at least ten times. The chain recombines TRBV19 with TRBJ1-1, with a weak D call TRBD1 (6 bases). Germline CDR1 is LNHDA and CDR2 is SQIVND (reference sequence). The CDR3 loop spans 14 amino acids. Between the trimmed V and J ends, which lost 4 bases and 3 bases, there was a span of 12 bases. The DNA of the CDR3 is TGTGCCAGTAGTAGACCGGGACACTACACTGAAGCTTTCTTT. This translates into CASSRPGHYTEAFF. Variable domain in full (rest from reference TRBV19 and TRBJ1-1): DGGITQSPKYLFRKEGQNVTLSCEQNLNHDAMYWYRQDPGQGLRLIYYSQIVNDFQKGDIAEGYSVSREKKESFPLTVTSAQKNPTAFYLCASSRPGHYTEAFFGQGTRLTVV.